The 15 T cell receptor beta chains below all came from one sample that was sequenced in a study. Libraries were prepared by immunoSEQ multiplex PCR; TCRdb keeps only in-frame clonotypes and omits some of them. The sample contains approximately 70,000 clones, just under 95% of which appear only once. Sequencing was carried out using PBMCs. All receptors come from a man aged 40-49 years with rheumatoid arthritis.

J is TRBJ2-1 and V is TRBV7-8; either TRBD1 or TRBD2 may fit D (5 bases each). V gave up 5 bases and J gave up 3 bases, with 14 bases separating them. The CDR3 totals 15 residues. Germline V gene lookup returns CDR1 SGHVS and CDR2 FQNEAQ. The CDR3 DNA reads TGTGCCAGCAGCCCGGGACGGATATTCTACAATGAGCAGTTCTTC. Its protein is CASSPGRIFYNEQFF.

In its sample, this clone was seen once. This chain joins TRBV11-1 and TRBJ1-4; weak D call: TRBD1 (5 bases). The V gene's germline CDR1 is SGHAT and CDR2 FQDESV (reference sequence). This CDR3 is built from 15 residues. Trimming shortened V by 4 bases and J by 8 bases, and 17 bases separated the two germline ends. In DNA form, the CDR3 reads TGTGCCAGCAGCTCAGACGGGATCCAGGGAGAAAAACTGTTTTTT. Amino acids: CASSSDGIQGEKLFF.

The chain uses TRBV10-3 and TRBJ2-7; D gene ambiguous. Per germline, CDR1 ENHRY and CDR2 SYGVKD. There are 12 residues in the CDR3. V was shortened by 7 bases and J by 3 bases, with 10 bases between the two germline ends. CDR3 coding DNA: TGTGCCATCACCCGCAATAACTACGAGCAGTACTTC. Its translation is CAITRNNYEQYF.

The rearrangement uses TRBV24-1 and TRBJ2-7, with D perhaps matching TRBD1 (5 bases). This CDR3 spans 15 amino acids. Trimming took 9 bases from V and 5 from J, leaving 22 bases between them. Germline loops: CDR1 KGHDR, CDR2 SFDVKD. The CDR3 bases are TGTGCCACCTCTTTAGGGGATCCCAGTGGGAACGAGCAGTACTTC. Translated, it gives CATSLGDPSGNEQYF.

The V call is TRBV5-1, the J call TRBJ1-1; possibly TRBD1 for D (6 bases). CDR1 is SGHRS, CDR2 YFSETQ, per germline. This CDR3 comprises 14 residues. V dropped 3 bases and J dropped 6 bases, with 15 bases sitting between them. For the CDR3, the DNA is TGCGCCAGCAGCTACGGGGGCCTAGACTCTGAAGCTTTCTTT. Residues: CASSYGGLDSEAFF. The whole variable domain, filled in from reference TRBV5-1 and TRBJ1-1, reads KAGVTQTPRYLIKTRGQQVTLSCSPISGHRSVSWYQQTPGQGLQFLFEYFSETQRNKGNFPGRFSGRQFSNSRSEMNVSTLELGDSALYLCASSYGGLDSEAFFGQGTRLTVV.

The V call is TRBV7-2, the J call TRBJ1-3, with D possibly TRBD1 on 5 matching bases. Looked up from germline, CDR1 is SGHTA and CDR2 is FQGNSA. V was clipped by 1 base and J by 0 bases, with 13 bases between them. CDR3 length: 17 amino acids. The CDR3: CASSLVSQVPSGNTIYF. DNA for the CDR3: TGTGCCAGCAGCTTAGTTTCACAGGTCCCCTCTGGAAACACCATATATTTT.

The chain recombines TRBV7-3 with TRBJ1-2; D is unresolved. V was shortened by 5 bases and J by 7 bases, with 23 bases between the two germline ends. The CDR3 is made up of 16 amino acids. Looked up from germline, CDR1 is SGHTA and CDR2 is FQGTGA. Here the CDR3 DNA reads TGTGCCAGCAGCCCCCGGCCTAGCCCAACTGGTGTTGGCTACACCTTC. Its translation: CASSPRPSPTGVGYTF.

The rearrangement joins TRBV7-2 to TRBJ1-5; D is possibly TRBD1 (5 bases). Germline V gives CDR1 SGHTA, CDR2 FQGNSA. Trimming removed 1 base from V and 4 bases from J, with 14 bases in between. The CDR3 is made up of 16 amino acids. CDR3 nucleotide sequence: TGTGCCAGCAGCTTAGACTGGGGGGGAGTAAATCAGCCCCAGCATTTT. This encodes CASSLDWGGVNQPQHF. The variable domain in full, completed from reference TRBV7-2 and TRBJ1-5, reads GAGVSQSPSNKVTEKGKDVELRCDPISGHTALYWYRQSLGQGLEFLIYFQGNSAPDKSGLPSDRFSAERTGGSVSTLTIQRTQQEDSAVYLCASSLDWGGVNQPQHFGDGTRLSIL.

This clone was counted between two and nine times. This rearrangement joins TRBV30 to TRBJ1-5, with 7 nucleotides matching TRBD1. Trimming removed 1 base from V and 4 bases from J; junction bases left unmatched: 7. The CDR3 contains 15 residues. Germline CDR1 is GTSNPN and CDR2 is SVGIG (reference sequence). The CDR3 spells CAWSGSLQGNQPQHF. The CDR3 coding sequence is TGTGCCTGGAGTGGTTCGTTACAGGGGAATCAGCCCCAGCATTTT.

This clone was seen only a few times. CDR3 residues: CASSLGGPADYGYTF. The CDR3 DNA follows: TGTGCCAGCAGCTTAGGGGGACCCGCGGACTATGGCTACACCTTC. The chain links TRBV7-9 to TRBJ1-2; possible D gene TRBD1, 5 bases. The CDR3 is 15 amino acids. Trimming removed 1 base at V and 3 bases at J, with 12 bases between. The V gene's germline CDR1 is SEHNR and CDR2 FQNEAQ (reference sequence).

The J gene is TRBJ2-2, the V gene TRBV3-1 (or the pseudogene TRBV3-2), with 8 positions matching TRBD1. CDR1 LGHDT and CDR2 YNNKEL come from the germline V gene (reference sequence). CDR3 size: 14 residues. J gave up 6 bases and V 3 bases, and 3 bases lay outside the gene matches. CDR3: CASSQHRGSGELFF. The DNA for the CDR3 is TGTGCCAGCAGCCAGCACAGGGGGTCCGGGGAGCTGTTTTTT.

V and J are TRBV2 and TRBJ1-2, with 7 bases fitting TRBD1. The germline V gene has CDR1 SNHLY and CDR2 FYNNEI. V lost 4 bases to trimming and J lost 4 bases; unmatched junction nucleotides: 12. This CDR3 comprises 16 residues. The CDR3 nucleotides read TGTGCCAGCAGTGTTCTACCCGACAGGGAAGGCTATGGCTACACCTTC. Translated, it gives CASSVLPDREGYGYTF. Combining the CDR3 with reference TRBV2 and TRBJ1-2 gives the whole variable domain EPEVTQTPSHQVTQMGQEVILRCVPISNHLYFYWYRQILGQKVEFLVSFYNNEISEKSEIFDDQFSVERPDGSNFTLKIRSTKLEDSAMYFCASSVLPDREGYGYTFGSGTRLTVV.

This chain links TRBV4-1 with TRBJ2-7; 9 nucleotides match TRBD1. The length of the CDR3 is 13 residues. The germline V gene has CDR1 MGHRA and CDR2 YSYEKL. V gave up 5 bases and J gave up 3 bases; unmatched junction bases: 2. The CDR3: CASSRQGDYEQYF. As DNA, the CDR3 is TGCGCCAGCAGCAGACAGGGGGACTACGAGCAGTACTTC.

CDR3 protein: CATSDPRRDNYNEQFF. The CDR3 DNA follows: TGTGCCACCAGTGATCCACGCCGGGACAACTACAATGAGCAGTTCTTC. The chain carries TRBV24-1 and TRBJ2-1; tentatively, D is TRBD1 (6 bases). Deletions cut 3 bases from V and 3 bases from J, with 14 bases between. CDR1 is KGHDR and CDR2 is SFDVKD in the germline V gene. The CDR3 loop spans 16 amino acids.

The V call is TRBV7-2, the J call TRBJ2-5; D is ambiguous. The V end lost 1 base, the J end lost 8 bases, and 17 bases lay between the germline ends. CDR1 is SGHTA and CDR2 is FQGNSA in the germline V gene. CDR3 length equals 15 residues. The CDR3 DNA is TGTGCCAGCAGCTTAGAAAATCCCCGGGCACCAACCCAGTACTTC. Translation gives CASSLENPRAPTQYF.